Listed here is a single T cell receptor beta chain. The antigen it binds to is not known. The input lacks base qualities; no much larger clone sits a single base away. The data stem from a study of CD8 T cells in ankylosing spondylitis (dated by TCRdb to about 2017). Broadly, across the study: T cell receptor beta repertoires were profiled in healthy donors and ankylosing spondylitis patients so that disease-linked TCR variants could be found. The full study cohort was made up of 25 to 30 ankylosing spondylitis patients and fewer than 120 healthy donors. Peripheral blood was sampled, and synovial fluid was also collected from ankylosing spondylitis patients.

Sequencer: Illumina HiSeq 2500. TCR beta libraries were prepared by quantitative 5'-RACE with molecular barcodes. As for the original processing: Disease-linked TCR variants were identified with a new computational method built on a probabilistic model of VDJ rearrangement. TCRdb reprocessing: public reads trimmed at Q25 with fastp, clones called with MiXCR, in-frame beta chains kept. Each CDR3 protein gets just one entry, which takes the most common genes and DNA from the rows behind it. TCRdb's processing, not the study's, gives the V and J calls here. This sample gives a few hundred thousand distinct CDR3 sequences in total; approximately 11% of them show up just once. The ten largest make up under 7% of the sample. Overall study results and their limits: The disease-linked clones showed a CD8+ phenotype and occurred at relatively low frequencies in peripheral blood. A TCR beta motif made up of eight highly homologous amino acid variants appeared to be characteristic of blood from ankylosing spondylitis patients. Some motif variants were previously reported in synovial fluid and blood of reactive arthritis patients, suggesting common disease-initiation mechanisms. The disease-linked clones were reported as significantly enriched in matched synovial fluid samples from ankylosing spondylitis patients.

This TCR was recovered from a male donor with ankylosing spondylitis or in good health (not recorded which). Sequences were obtained from blood, either unsorted or a sorted T cell fraction (not recorded which).

The CDR3 protein sequence reads: CASSPDTGSDTQYF. The nucleotide sequence is TGTGCCAGCAGCCCAGACACAGGGTCGGATACGCAGTATTTT. In this chain, TRBV11-3 is recombined with TRBJ2-3; tentative D gene TRBD1, with 6 bases matching. CDR1 and CDR2 were assigned from the germline V gene as SGHNT and YENEEA. Including the terminal cysteine and phenylalanine, the CDR3 comprises 14 residues. The retained sequence is limited to the CDR3, 42 bases, with the frame set at the first base. Relative to germline, V is 5 bases shorter and J is 6 bases shorter, with 15 bases between their ends.